This T cell receptor (beta chain) stems from a study of blood T cell repertoires in COVID-19. About the study: PBMCs, B-cell-depleted T cells, or T cells were the source of the cDNA or gDNA that made up the material.

The CDR3 is made up of 15 amino acids. V gave up 5 bases and J gave up 0 bases, with 11 bases separating them. CDR1 is LNHDA and CDR2 is SQIVND in the germline V gene (reference sequence). In the source study's methods: How many nucleated cells were present was estimated from reference gene primer amplification. Profiled with immunoSEQ multiplex PCR; TCRdb holds only in-frame clones, not every one. V, J and clone size reflect that table, while D and trimming were determined from the DNA. Of 100,000 to 150,000 clones in the sample, around four fifths were seen once. The clonotype comes from a man older than 75 with active or convalescent COVID-19. The chain employs TRBV19 and TRBJ1-3; no firm D call. The source material was peripheral blood. Written as DNA, the CDR3 is TGTGCCAGTAGTCCCGACGGGGACTCTGGAAACACCATATATTTT. Translated: CASSPDGDSGNTIYF.